Listed below are T cell receptor beta chains from one sample, sequenced in a study of shared clonotypes between healthy human individuals. Some clones are missing from TCRdb's copy, which holds only in-frame ones; the method was immunoSEQ multiplex PCR. The table lists some 2 million clones, 85% to 95% of them singletons. The material sequenced was naive CD4+ T cells sorted from blood. These receptors originate from a man between 18 and 29 years old in good health. The CDR3 runs from the conserved cysteine through the conserved F or W. The D gene is left open where the match is weak. Size is omitted from some rows. Given values are once, few, many or a class for expanded clones.

cdr3_length,d_call,clone_size,v_call,j_call,cdr3_nt,cdr3_aa
12,NA,NA,TRBV19,TRBJ1-2,TGTGCCAGTAGGTCAGGGCGGTATGGCTACACCTTC,CASRSGRYGYTF
17,NA,NA,TRBV10-3,TRBJ1-2,TGTGCCATCAGTGAGTCGATGAGCCGGGGACCGTTTTTGGGCTACACCTTC,CAISESMSRGPFLGYTF
14,NA,NA,TRBV6-6,TRBJ2-7,TGTGCCAGCAGTAGCCCCGTCGATACCTACGAGCAGTACTTC,CASSSPVDTYEQYF
12,TRBD1,once,TRBV30,TRBJ1-2,TGTGCCGGACAGGGGCGATGGGATGGCTACACCTTC,CAGQGRWDGYTF
16,NA,NA,TRBV5-4,TRBJ2-3,TGTGCCAGCAGCTTGGAGTGGGACTCCAGCACAGATACGCAGTATTTT,CASSLEWDSSTDTQYF
14,NA,NA,TRBV10-3,TRBJ2-2,TGTGCCATCAGTGACTTCGGGTCAGCGGGGGAGCTGTTTTTT,CAISDFGSAGELFF
17,NA,NA,TRBV27,TRBJ1-6,TGTGCCAGCAGCCTGATGGCAGGGCCTCCCCCAATTTCACCCCTCCACTTT,CASSLMAGPPPISPLHF
15,NA,NA,TRBV5-4,TRBJ1-1,TGTGCCAGCAGCAGCAACCCCCAGAGGGACACTGAAGCTTTCTTT,CASSSNPQRDTEAFF
15,NA,NA,TRBV7-2,TRBJ1-5,TGTGCCAGCAGCTTAGACAGGTTGAGCAATCAGCCCCAGCATTTT,CASSLDRLSNQPQHF
14,TRBD1,NA,TRBV18,TRBJ2-5,TGTGCCAGCTCACCACGGACAGGAGAAGAGACCCAGTACTTC,CASSPRTGEETQYF
14,TRBD1,NA,TRBV10-3,TRBJ1-5,TGTGCCATCAGTGAGGGGACAGGCAATCAGCCCCAGCATTTT,CAISEGTGNQPQHF
15,NA,NA,TRBV28,TRBJ2-7,TGTGCCAGCAGTTTTGTGCCGACGGGTTCCTACGAGCAGTACTTC,CASSFVPTGSYEQYF
15,NA,NA,TRBV10-2,TRBJ2-4,TGCGCCAGCAACACAGGCCTTCTAGCCAAAAACATTCAGTACTTC,CASNTGLLAKNIQYF
14,TRBD1,NA,TRBV6-1,TRBJ2-2,TGTGCCAGCAGCCAGGGGGCTAACACCGGGGAGCTGTTTTTT,CASSQGANTGELFF
17,TRBD1,NA,TRBV5-6,TRBJ2-7,TGTGCCAGCAGCCCCCAACCGGGACAGGTTATTTCCTACGAGCAGTACTTC,CASSPQPGQVISYEQYF
12,NA,NA,TRBV18,TRBJ2-5,TGTGCCAGCTCGATTCTCGGAGAGACCCAGTACTTC,CASSILGETQYF
15,NA,NA,TRBV6-1,TRBJ2-5,TGTGCCAGCACGTCCCCCCCAAGTAAGGGCGAGACCCAGTACTTC,CASTSPPSKGETQYF
16,TRBD2,NA,TRBV11-3,TRBJ2-5,TGTGCCAGCAGCCCCGGGGGCGGGGGGGCGGCAGAGACCCAGTACTTC,CASSPGGGGAAETQYF
19,NA,NA,TRBV5-1,TRBJ1-2,TGCGCCAGCAGCTTGGCGATTACCTACGGAGTTCACACCTTAAGGGGCTACACCTTC,CASSLAITYGVHTLRGYTF
16,TRBD1,NA,TRBV6-5,TRBJ2-7,TGTGCCAGCAGTTACCAGGGACAGGGGAGCTCCTACGAGCAGTACTTC,CASSYQGQGSSYEQYF
16,NA,NA,TRBV11-2,TRBJ1-2,TGTGCCAGCAGCTTAGATACAAAGCAGGGGTACTATGGCTACACCTTC,CASSLDTKQGYYGYTF
16,NA,NA,TRBV5-1,TRBJ1-4,TGCGCCAGCAGCTTGTCCTCACAGGGCTCTAATGAAAAACTGTTTTTT,CASSLSSQGSNEKLFF
11,NA,NA,TRBV28,TRBJ1-2,TGTGCCAGCGGGGGGGCTGCTGGCTACACCTTC,CASGGAAGYTF
15,TRBD2,once,TRBV4-1,TRBJ2-1,TGCGCCAGCAGCCAAGGTTGGCGGGGGGGTGAAGAGCAGTTCTTC,CASSQGWRGGEEQFF
14,TRBD2,NA,TRBV2,TRBJ2-5,TGTGCCAGCAGTTCTAGCGGGGGTCAAGAGACCCAGTACTTC,CASSSSGGQETQYF
13,NA,NA,TRBV10-2,TRBJ1-5,TGCGCCAGCAGTGCTGGGGGCAGTCAGCCCCAGCATTTT,CASSAGGSQPQHF
13,NA,NA,TRBV18,TRBJ1-2,TGTGCCAGCTCACCGTCCAACAGGGTTGGCTACACCTTC,CASSPSNRVGYTF
13,NA,NA,TRBV30,TRBJ1-6,TGTGCCTGGAACCGACCGCCTGCGGTACCCCTCCACTTT,CAWNRPPAVPLHF
15,NA,NA,TRBV28,TRBJ1-2,TGTGCCAGCAGTTTATGGGACAGAGCTAACTATGGCTACACCTTC,CASSLWDRANYGYTF
19,NA,once,TRBV5-5,TRBJ1-1,TGTGCCAGCAGCTTGGCGGTATACAGTCTCGGTGGCTTAACGGCTGAAGCTTTCTTT,CASSLAVYSLGGLTAEAFF
15,TRBD1,NA,TRBV5-1,TRBJ2-2,TGCGCCAGCAGTACCGGGACAGCGAACACCGGGGAGCTGTTTTTT,CASSTGTANTGELFF
15,NA,NA,TRBV7-7,TRBJ2-4,TGTGCTAGCAGCTTTATCAAGCGGGTTGGAAACATTCAGTACTTC,CASSFIKRVGNIQYF
13,NA,NA,TRBV4-1,TRBJ1-5,TGCGCCAGCAGCCAAGAACCGAATCAGCCCCAGCATTTT,CASSQEPNQPQHF
14,NA,NA,TRBV5-1,TRBJ2-4,TGCGCCAGCAGCTTGGAAGGGGCCAAAAACATTCAGTACTTC,CASSLEGAKNIQYF
12,TRBD1,NA,TRBV2,TRBJ1-1,TGTGCCGGGGGACAGGGCTTCGCTGAAGCTTTCTTT,CAGGQGFAEAFF
15,NA,NA,TRBV5-4,TRBJ2-6,TGTGCCAGCAGCCCAGGGGTCTCTGGGGCCAACGTCCTGACTTTC,CASSPGVSGANVLTF
14,NA,once,TRBV5-1,TRBJ1-5,TGCGCCAGCAGCTTTTCAGGGGACGATCAGCCCCAGCATTTT,CASSFSGDDQPQHF
15,NA,NA,TRBV5-1,TRBJ1-3,TGCGCCAGCAGCTACACCGGCAGGACTGGAAACACCATATATTTT,CASSYTGRTGNTIYF
15,TRBD1,NA,TRBV18,TRBJ2-1,TGTGCCAGCTCACCACCGGGACAGCCTTATAATGAGCAGTTCTTC,CASSPPGQPYNEQFF
11,NA,NA,TRBV14,TRBJ2-2,TGTGCCAGCAGGGGGCACGGGGAGCTGTTTTTT,CASRGHGELFF
15,TRBD2,NA,TRBV7-9,TRBJ2-1,TGTGCCAGCAGCCGTACTAGCGGGAAGGGCAATGAGCAGTTCTTC,CASSRTSGKGNEQFF
12,NA,NA,TRBV29-1,TRBJ1-2,TGCAGCCACCTCCGGGCGCAGGGAAATTACACCTTC,CSHLRAQGNYTF
13,NA,NA,TRBV7-9,TRBJ2-2,TGTGCCAGCACCCCCGGCGGAACCGGGGAGCTGTTTTTT,CASTPGGTGELFF
16,TRBD1,NA,TRBV6-1,TRBJ1-1,TGTGCCAGCAGTGACGTCAGGGGGCGAGGAAACACTGAAGCTTTCTTT,CASSDVRGRGNTEAFF
16,NA,NA,TRBV5-4,TRBJ2-7,TGTGCCAGCAGCTTGGGTGGGGCAGGCCAAGCCTACGAGCAGTACTTC,CASSLGGAGQAYEQYF
16,TRBD1,NA,TRBV18,TRBJ2-3,TGTGCCAGCTCACCCCTCGGACAGGGGGCGGGAGATACGCAGTATTTT,CASSPLGQGAGDTQYF